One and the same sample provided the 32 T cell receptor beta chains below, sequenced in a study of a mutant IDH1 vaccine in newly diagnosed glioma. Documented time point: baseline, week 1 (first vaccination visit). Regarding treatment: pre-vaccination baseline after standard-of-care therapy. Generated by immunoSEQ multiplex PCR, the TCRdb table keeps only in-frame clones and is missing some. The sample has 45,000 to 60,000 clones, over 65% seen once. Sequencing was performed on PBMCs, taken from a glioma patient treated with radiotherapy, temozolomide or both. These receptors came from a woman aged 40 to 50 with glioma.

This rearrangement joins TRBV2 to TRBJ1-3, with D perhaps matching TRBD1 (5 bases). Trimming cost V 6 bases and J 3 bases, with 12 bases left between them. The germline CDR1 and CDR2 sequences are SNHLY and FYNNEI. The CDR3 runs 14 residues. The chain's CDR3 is CASRPGSGGNTIYF. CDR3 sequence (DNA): TGTGCCAGCAGGCCAGGGTCGGGTGGAAACACCATATATTTT.

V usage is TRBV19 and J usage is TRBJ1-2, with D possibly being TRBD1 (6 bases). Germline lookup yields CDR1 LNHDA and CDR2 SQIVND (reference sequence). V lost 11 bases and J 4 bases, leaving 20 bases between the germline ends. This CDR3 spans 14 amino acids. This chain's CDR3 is CAALGGSKLYGYTF. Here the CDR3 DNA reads TGTGCCGCCCTGGGGGGCAGTAAACTCTATGGCTACACCTTC.

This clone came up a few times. The CDR3 DNA reads as TGTGCCAGTAGGAATGCCGGACAGGGTAGGATCAATCAGCCCCAGCATTTT. This sequence encodes CASRNAGQGRINQPQHF. This chain connects TRBV19 to TRBJ1-5, with 8 bases lining up with TRBD1. The CDR3 spans 17 residues. Germline V lookup: CDR1 LNHDA, CDR2 SQIVND (reference sequence). V was clipped by 6 bases and J by 3 bases; unmatched bases: 13.

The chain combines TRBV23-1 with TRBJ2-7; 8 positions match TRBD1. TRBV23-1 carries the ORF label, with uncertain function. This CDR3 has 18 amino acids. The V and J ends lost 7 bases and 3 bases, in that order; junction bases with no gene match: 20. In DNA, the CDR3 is TGCGCCAGCACCCCCCTGGTGCAGGGGGCAAACCATTTCTACGAGCAGTACTTC. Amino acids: CASTPLVQGANHFYEQYF.

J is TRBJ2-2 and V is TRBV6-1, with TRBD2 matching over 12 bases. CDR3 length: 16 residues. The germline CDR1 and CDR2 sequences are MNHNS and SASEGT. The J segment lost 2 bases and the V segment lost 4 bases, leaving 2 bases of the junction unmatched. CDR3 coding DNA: TGTGCCAGCAGTGCGGGACTAGCGGGCAACACCGGGGAGCTGTTTTTT. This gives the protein CASSAGLAGNTGELFF.

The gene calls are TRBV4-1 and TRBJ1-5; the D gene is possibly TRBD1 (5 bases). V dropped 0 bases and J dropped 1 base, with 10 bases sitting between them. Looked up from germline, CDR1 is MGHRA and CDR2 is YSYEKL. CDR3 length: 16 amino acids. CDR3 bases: TGCGCCAGCAGCCAAGAGGGGCAGGTAAGCAATCAGCCCCAGCATTTT. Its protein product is CASSQEGQVSNQPQHF.

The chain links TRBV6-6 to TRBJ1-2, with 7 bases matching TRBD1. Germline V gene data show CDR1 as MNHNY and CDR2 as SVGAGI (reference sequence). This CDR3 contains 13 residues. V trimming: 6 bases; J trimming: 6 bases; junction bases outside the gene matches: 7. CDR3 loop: CASRPGRGHGYTF. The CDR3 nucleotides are TGTGCCAGCAGGCCCGGGAGGGGGCATGGCTACACCTTC.

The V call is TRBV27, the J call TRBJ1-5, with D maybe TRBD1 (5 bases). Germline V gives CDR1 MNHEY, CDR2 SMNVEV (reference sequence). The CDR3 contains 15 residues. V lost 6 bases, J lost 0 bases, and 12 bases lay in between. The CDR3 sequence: CASSLGQYSNQPQHF. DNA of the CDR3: TGTGCCAGCAGCCTAGGACAATATAGCAATCAGCCCCAGCATTTT.

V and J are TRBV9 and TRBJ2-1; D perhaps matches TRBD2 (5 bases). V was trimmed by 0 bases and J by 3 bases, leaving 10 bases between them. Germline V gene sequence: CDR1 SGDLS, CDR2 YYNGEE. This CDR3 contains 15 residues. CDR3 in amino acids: CASSVEPEDYNEQFF. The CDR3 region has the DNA TGTGCCAGCAGCGTAGAACCGGAGGACTACAATGAGCAGTTCTTC.

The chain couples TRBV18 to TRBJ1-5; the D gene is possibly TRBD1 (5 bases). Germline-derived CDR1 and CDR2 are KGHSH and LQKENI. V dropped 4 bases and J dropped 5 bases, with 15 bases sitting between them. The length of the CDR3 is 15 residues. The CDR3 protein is CASSRGSRLDQPQHF. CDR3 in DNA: TGTGCCAGCTCACGGGGGTCCCGCTTGGATCAGCCCCAGCATTTT.

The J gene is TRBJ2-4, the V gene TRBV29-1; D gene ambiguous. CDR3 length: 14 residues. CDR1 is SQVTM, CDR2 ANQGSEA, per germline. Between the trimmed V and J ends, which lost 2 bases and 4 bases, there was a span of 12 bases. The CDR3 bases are TGCAGCGTTGAACCTCCGGGCCTTAAAAACATTCAGTACTTC. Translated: CSVEPPGLKNIQYF. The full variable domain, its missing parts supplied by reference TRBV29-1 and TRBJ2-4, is SAVISQKPSRDICQRGTSLTIQCQVDSQVTMMFWYRQQPGQSLTLIATANQGSEATYESGFVIDKFPISRPNLTFSTLTVSNMSPEDSSIYLCSVEPPGLKNIQYFGAGTRLSVL.

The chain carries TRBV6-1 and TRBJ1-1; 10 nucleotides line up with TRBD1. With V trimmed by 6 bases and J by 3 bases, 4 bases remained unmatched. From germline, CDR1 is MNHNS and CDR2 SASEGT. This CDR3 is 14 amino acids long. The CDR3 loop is CASSATGGYTEAFF. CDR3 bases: TGTGCCAGCAGCGCGACAGGGGGCTACACTGAAGCTTTCTTT.

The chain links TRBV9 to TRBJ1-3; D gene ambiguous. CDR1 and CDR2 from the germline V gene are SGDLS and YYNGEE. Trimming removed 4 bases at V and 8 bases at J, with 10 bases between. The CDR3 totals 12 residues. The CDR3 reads CASSLNADTIYF. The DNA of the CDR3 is TGTGCCAGCAGCTTAAATGCTGACACCATATATTTT.

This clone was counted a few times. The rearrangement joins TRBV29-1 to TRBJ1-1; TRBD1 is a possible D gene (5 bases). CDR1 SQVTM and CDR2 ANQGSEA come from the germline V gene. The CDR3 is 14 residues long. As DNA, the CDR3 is TGCAGTGTCAGGGAAAGGTTGGTGAACACTGAAGCTTTCTTT. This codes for CSVRERLVNTEAFF.

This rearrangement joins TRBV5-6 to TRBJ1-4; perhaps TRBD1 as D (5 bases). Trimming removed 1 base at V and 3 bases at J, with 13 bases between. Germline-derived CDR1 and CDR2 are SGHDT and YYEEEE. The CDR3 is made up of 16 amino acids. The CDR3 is CASSLQPSGANEKLFF. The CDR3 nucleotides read TGTGCCAGCAGCTTGCAACCATCGGGGGCTAATGAAAAACTGTTTTTT.

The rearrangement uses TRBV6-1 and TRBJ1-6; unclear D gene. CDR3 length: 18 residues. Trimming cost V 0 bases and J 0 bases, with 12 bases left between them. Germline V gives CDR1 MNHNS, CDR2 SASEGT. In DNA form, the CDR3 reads TGTGCCAGCAGTGAAGCCAGGACTGCGAGCTCCTATAATTCACCCCTCCACTTT. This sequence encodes CASSEARTASSYNSPLHF.

Written as DNA, the CDR3 is TGTGCCAGCAGCATATTAGCGGGGGGACCCCAAGAGACCCAGTACTTC. It is translated as CASSILAGGPQETQYF. This chain uses TRBV7-2 with TRBJ2-5; 10 nucleotides align to TRBD2. Germline CDR1 is SGHTA and CDR2 is FQGNSA. This CDR3 contains 16 residues. V was pared by 5 bases and J by 1 base, with 7 bases of the junction left unmatched.

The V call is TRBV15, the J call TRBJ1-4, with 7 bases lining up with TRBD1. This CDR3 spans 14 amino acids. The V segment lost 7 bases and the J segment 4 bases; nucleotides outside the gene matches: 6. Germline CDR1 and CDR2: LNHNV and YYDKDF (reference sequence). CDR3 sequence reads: CATKLGTVNEKLFF. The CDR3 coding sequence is TGTGCCACCAAGCTCGGGACAGTTAATGAAAAACTGTTTTTT.

The CDR3: CASSVAVSSYEQYF. DNA of the CDR3: TGTGCCAGCAGCGTAGCAGTTTCCTCCTACGAGCAGTACTTC. This chain joins TRBV9 and TRBJ2-7; unclear D gene. With 0 bases removed from V and 0 bases from J, the gap between germline ends came to 7 bases. The CDR3 is 14 amino acids. Germline V CDR1 and CDR2: SGDLS, YYNGEE.

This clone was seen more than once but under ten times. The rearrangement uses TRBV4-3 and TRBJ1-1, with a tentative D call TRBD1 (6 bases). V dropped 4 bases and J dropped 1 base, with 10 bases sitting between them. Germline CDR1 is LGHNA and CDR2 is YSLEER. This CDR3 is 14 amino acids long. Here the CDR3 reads CASSPSTGNTEAFF. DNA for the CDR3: TGCGCCAGCAGCCCTTCGACAGGGAACACTGAAGCTTTCTTT.

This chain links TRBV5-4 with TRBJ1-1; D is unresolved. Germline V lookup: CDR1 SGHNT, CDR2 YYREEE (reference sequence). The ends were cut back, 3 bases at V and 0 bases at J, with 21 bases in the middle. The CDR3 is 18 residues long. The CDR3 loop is CASSSLRVQDGLNTEAFF. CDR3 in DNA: TGTGCCAGCAGCTCATTGAGGGTCCAGGACGGGTTGAACACTGAAGCTTTCTTT.

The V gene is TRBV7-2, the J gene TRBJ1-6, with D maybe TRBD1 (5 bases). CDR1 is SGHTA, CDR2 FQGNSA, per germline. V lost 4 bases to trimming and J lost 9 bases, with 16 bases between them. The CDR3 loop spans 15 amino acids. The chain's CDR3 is CASSYGTYQGSPLHF. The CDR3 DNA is TGTGCCAGCAGCTATGGGACTTATCAGGGTTCACCCCTCCACTTT. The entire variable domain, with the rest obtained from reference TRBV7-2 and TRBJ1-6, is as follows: GAGVSQSPSNKVTEKGKDVELRCDPISGHTALYWYRQSLGQGLEFLIYFQGNSAPDKSGLPSDRFSAERTGGSVSTLTIQRTQQEDSAVYLCASSYGTYQGSPLHFGNGTRLTVT.

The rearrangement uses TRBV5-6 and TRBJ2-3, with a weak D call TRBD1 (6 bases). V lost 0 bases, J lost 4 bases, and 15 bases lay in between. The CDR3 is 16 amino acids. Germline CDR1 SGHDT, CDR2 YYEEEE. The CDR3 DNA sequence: TGTGCCAGCAGCTTGGAGGGGACGGCAGGGGCAGATACGCAGTATTTT. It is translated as CASSLEGTAGADTQYF.

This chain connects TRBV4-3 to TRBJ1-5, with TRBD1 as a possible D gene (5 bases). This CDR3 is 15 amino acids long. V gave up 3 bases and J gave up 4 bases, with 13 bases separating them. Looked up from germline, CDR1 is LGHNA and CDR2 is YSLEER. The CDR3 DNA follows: TGCGCCAGCAGCCACCTTCCTGGGGCTAATCAGCCCCAGCATTTT. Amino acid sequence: CASSHLPGANQPQHF.

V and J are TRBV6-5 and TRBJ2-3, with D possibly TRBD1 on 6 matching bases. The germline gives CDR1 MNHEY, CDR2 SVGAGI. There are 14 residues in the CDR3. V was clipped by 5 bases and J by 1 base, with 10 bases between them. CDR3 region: CASSPGQRTDTQYF. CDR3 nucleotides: TGTGCCAGCAGTCCCGGACAGCGCACAGATACGCAGTATTTT.

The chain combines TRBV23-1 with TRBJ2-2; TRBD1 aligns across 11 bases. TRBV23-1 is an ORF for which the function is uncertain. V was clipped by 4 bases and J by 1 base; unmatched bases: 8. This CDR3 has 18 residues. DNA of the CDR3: TGCGCCAGCAGTCCTCCGGGACAGGGGGAGTTGAACACCGGGGAGCTGTTTTTT. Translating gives CASSPPGQGELNTGELFF.

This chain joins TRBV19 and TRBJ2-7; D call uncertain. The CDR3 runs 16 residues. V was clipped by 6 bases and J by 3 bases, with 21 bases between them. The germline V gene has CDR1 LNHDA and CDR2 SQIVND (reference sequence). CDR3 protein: CASSPEETLPFYEQYF. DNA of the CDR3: TGTGCCAGTAGCCCAGAGGAAACCTTACCCTTCTACGAGCAGTACTTC.

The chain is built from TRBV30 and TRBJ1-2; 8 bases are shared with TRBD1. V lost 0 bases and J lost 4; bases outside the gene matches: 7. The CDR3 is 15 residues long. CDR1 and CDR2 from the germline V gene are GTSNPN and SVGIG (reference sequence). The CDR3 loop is CAWSVRTGPIYGYTF. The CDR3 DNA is TGTGCCTGGAGTGTACGGACAGGGCCCATCTATGGCTACACCTTC.

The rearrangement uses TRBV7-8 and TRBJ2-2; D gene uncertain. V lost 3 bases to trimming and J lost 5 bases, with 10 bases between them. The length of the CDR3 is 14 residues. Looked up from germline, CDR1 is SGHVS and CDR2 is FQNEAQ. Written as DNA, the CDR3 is TGTGCCAGCAGCTTCCAGACCTGGACCGGGGAGCTGTTTTTT. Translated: CASSFQTWTGELFF.

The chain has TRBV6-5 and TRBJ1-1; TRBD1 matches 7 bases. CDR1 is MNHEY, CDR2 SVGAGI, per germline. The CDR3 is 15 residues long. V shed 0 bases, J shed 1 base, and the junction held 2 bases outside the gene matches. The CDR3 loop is CASSYSGTENTEAFF. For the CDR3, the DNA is TGTGCCAGCAGTTACTCCGGGACAGAGAACACTGAAGCTTTCTTT.

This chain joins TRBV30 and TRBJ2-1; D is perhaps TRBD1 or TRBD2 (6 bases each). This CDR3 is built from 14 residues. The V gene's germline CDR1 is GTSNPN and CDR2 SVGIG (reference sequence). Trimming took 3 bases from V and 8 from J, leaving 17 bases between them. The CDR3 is CAWRIQGWGDEQFF. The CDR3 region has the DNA TGTGCCTGGAGGATACAGGGTTGGGGGGATGAGCAGTTCTTC.

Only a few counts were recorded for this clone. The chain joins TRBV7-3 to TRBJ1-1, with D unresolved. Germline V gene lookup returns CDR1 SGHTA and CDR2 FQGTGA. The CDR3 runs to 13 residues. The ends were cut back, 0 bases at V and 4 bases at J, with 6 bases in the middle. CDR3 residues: CASSLTGRTEAFF. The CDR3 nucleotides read TGTGCCAGCAGCTTAACCGGGCGCACTGAAGCTTTCTTT.